This T cell receptor beta chain was obtained from a study of vaccination and CD4 T cells after COVID-19 (dated 2022 in TCRdb). Concerning the study at large: SARS-CoV-2 positivity had been established in the convalescent patients by nasal swab PCR, and mild disease was recorded in several of these patients and severe disease in one. In the convalescent cohort there were six males and four females, among whom were two Hispanic individuals, seven Caucasians, two Asians and one multiracial person. Two doses of either the Pfizer-BioNTech BNT162b2 vaccine (n=8) or the Moderna mRNA-1273 vaccine (n=2) were administered to participants. Post-COVID blood samples from convalescent patients were collected a median of around 100 days after diagnosis, with a range of 35 to 161 days. Post-vaccine blood samples were obtained a median of roughly 75 days after the second vaccine dose, with a range of about 14 to 241 days. Overlapping spike peptide pools from SARS-CoV-2 and from the common cold coronaviruses HCoV-NL63, HCoV-OC43 and HCoV-229E were used as culture stimuli. As controls, cultures received a CEFX viral epitope pool (the positive control), an HIV-1 Nef peptide pool (the negative control), or no peptide at all. In under twelve COVID-19 convalescent patients and several infection-naive healthy vaccine recipients, researchers compared the spike-specific CD4+ TCR repertoire from before mRNA vaccination with the repertoire from after.

V has 5 bases trimmed and J has 6 bases trimmed; junction bases matching no gene number 10. From its cysteine to its phenylalanine, the CDR3 spans 16 amino acids. This entry keeps only the CDR3 DNA: 48 bases, framed from base 1. CDR1 LNHDA and CDR2 SQIVND were looked up in the germline V gene (reference sequence). The protocol used for the library was PCR. TCR sequencing of DNA from cultured CD4+ T cells used the Oncomine TCR Beta short-read assay at the Johns Hopkins FTIC core. Genomic DNA was extracted from the cultured CD4+ T cells with the QIAamp micro DNA kit. The Oncomine TCR Beta libraries from cultured CD4+ T cells were pooled using unique dual indexes and then sequenced on an Illumina iSeq 100. The authors processed their data as follows. Non-productive sequences were removed, and CDR3s that did not start with C, did not end with F or W, or were shorter than 7 amino acids were discarded. The MANAFEST web application was used to identify antigen-specific clonotypes by comparing peptide-stimulated wells against reference wells and other culture wells. To be called positive, a clone needed an FDR below 0.05, an odds ratio above 5, and a productive frequency above 0.1% in at least two of three replicate wells. A clonotype was classed as cross-reactive if the clonotype showed significant expansion both in SARS-CoV-2 spike wells and in at least one common cold coronavirus spike condition. Using R version 3.6.1, CDR3 homology was evaluated through Levenshtein distances (stringdist) along with unrooted phylogenetic trees (ape). TCRdb's own reprocessing of the public reads used fastp at Q25 and MiXCR and kept productive beta chains. For every CDR3 protein sequence, its rows merge into one entry that carries the most common genes and DNA. The V and J calls shown here were made by TCRdb, not taken from the authors' results. In all, the sample holds several thousand distinct CDR3 sequences, and 60% to 80% of those were seen once. Clones ranked in the top ten supply about a fifth of the sample.

What this sample's treatment or condition label stands for: approximately 9-day PBMC culture with coronavirus spike peptide pools or control peptides (ViraFEST assay). The ViraFEST assay was used in the study, in which antigen-specific T cells were expanded with peptide pools and expanded clonotypes were subsequently identified by TCR sequencing. The convalescent patients' positive SARS-CoV-2 PCR tests fell between March and December 2020, which was before the Alpha, Beta and Delta variants emerged in the United States. Approximately 2.1 million PBMCs per well were cultured in IMDM with roughly 5% human AB serum and 8.5 to 10 IU/ml IL-2, plus 10 ug/ml peptide pools. On days 3 and 7, half of the culture medium was replaced with fresh IL-2-containing medium. After 10 to 11 days of culture, CD4+ T cells were isolated by negative selection with the EasySep CD4+ T cell isolation kit. Ficoll-Paque Plus gradient centrifugation was used to isolate PBMCs from whole blood, and the isolated PBMCs were then either used fresh or cryopreserved at -140C. In general, triplicate wells were set up for every culture condition.

Concerning this clonotype itself: Its antigen is still unknown. Per-nucleotide qualities are absent, and no much larger clonotype sits a single base away.

What the authors observed across the whole study: In convalescent patients, a median 86.3% of post-vaccine SARS-CoV-2-reactive clones were detected only after vaccination, and vaccine-specific priming was suggested by this finding. The median number of SARS-CoV-2-reactive clonotypes rose from around 21 after infection to a few dozen after vaccination, but the change was not significant. Of the vaccine-specific clones in convalescent patients, 304 of 307, or nearly all, reacted only to SARS-CoV-2 spike and did not cross-react with common cold coronaviruses. Relatively few convalescent patients were included in the study, and early timepoints after natural infection were not analyzed.

The chain is made from TRBV19 and TRBJ1-5, with TRBD1 matching 10 junction bases. The TCR sequence derives from a human donor who had recovered from COVID-19. Sequences were obtained from CD4+ T cells from blood, cultured in vitro. The DNA is as follows: TGTGCCAGTAGTCCCCGGGACAGGGGATACGGTCAGCCCCAGCATTTT. Its product reads: CASSPRDRGYGQPQHF.